This TCR beta chain was captured in a study of shared clonotypes between healthy human individuals. Study background: Every donor yielded three CD4 naive, three CD4 memory, two CD8 naive and one CD8 memory plate.

General study results and limits: Compared with memory subsets, naive subsets generally had larger estimated richness.

Researchers ran the assay at a deep level. Authors' data handling: Filtering differed because ImmunoSEQ produced junction-only sequences that carried no quality scores. Using immunoSEQ multiplex PCR, the repertoire was profiled, and TCRdb retains in-frame clones only, with some absent. That table supplies the V and J calls and clone size; D and trimming were determined from the DNA. The data hold about 1.5 million clones, with roughly 98% observed a single time. Concerning this clone: Antigen unknown.

Deletions cut 0 bases from V and 5 bases from J, with 9 bases between. CDR3 size: 14 residues. Germline V gene sequence: CDR1 SGHRS, CDR2 YFSETQ. The TCR was taken from a man aged 25 to 45 in good health. J is TRBJ2-1 and V is TRBV5-1, with D tentatively TRBD1 (6 bases). The sequenced sample consisted of naive CD4+ T cells sorted from blood. Subset defined: CD45RA+ positively selected. The chain's CDR3 is CASSLGWTDNEQFF. Here the CDR3 DNA reads TGCGCCAGCAGCTTGGGTTGGACAGACAATGAGCAGTTCTTC.